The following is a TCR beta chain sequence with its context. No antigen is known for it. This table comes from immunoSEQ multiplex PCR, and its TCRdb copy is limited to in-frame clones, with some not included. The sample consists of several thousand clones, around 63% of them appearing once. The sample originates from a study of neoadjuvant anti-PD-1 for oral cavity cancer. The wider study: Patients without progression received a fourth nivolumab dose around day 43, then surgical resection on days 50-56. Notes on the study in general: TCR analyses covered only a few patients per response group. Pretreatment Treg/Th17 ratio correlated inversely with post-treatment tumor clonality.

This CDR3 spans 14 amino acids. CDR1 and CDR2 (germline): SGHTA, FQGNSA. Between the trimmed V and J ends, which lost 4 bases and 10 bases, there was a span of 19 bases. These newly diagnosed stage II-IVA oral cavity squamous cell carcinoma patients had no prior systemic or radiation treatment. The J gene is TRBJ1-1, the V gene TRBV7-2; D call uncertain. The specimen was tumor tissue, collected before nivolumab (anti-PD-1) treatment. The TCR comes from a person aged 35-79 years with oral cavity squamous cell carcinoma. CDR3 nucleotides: TGTGCCAGCAGCTCAACGCCCTCGGTCTCAGGAGCTTTCTTT. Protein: CASSSTPSVSGAFF.